The 8 T cell receptor beta chains listed next were all sequenced from one sample in a study of blood T cell repertoires in COVID-19. Produced via immunoSEQ multiplex PCR; TCRdb's table is partial and in-frame only. This table has just over 650,000 clones, around 90% appearing once. Sequences were obtained from peripheral blood. The origin of the receptors is a woman aged 18-35 years with acute or convalescent COVID-19.

This chain connects TRBV11-3 to TRBJ2-1; D is undetermined. CDR1 and CDR2 (germline): SGHNT, YENEEA. V was cut by 1 base and J by 0 bases, with 7 bases left in between. CDR3 length: 15 residues. CDR3 in amino acids: CASSLGQSSYNEQFF. CDR3 coding DNA: TGTGCCAGCAGCTTAGGACAAAGCTCCTACAATGAGCAGTTCTTC.

V gene TRBV5-5 combines with J gene TRBJ1-2; perhaps TRBD1 as D (6 bases). This CDR3 is built from 14 residues. V lost 0 bases and J lost 7, with 13 bases in between. The germline gives CDR1 SGHKS, CDR2 YYEKEE (reference sequence). Here the CDR3 reads CASSLEGQRRGYTF. CDR3 bases: TGTGCCAGCAGCTTGGAAGGACAGCGGCGTGGCTACACCTTC.

The rearrangement joins TRBV7-2 to TRBJ1-5; 9 nucleotides match TRBD1. CDR3 length: 16 residues. Germline CDR1 is SGHTA and CDR2 is FQGNSA. The V segment lost 5 bases and the J segment 4 bases; nucleotides outside the gene matches: 9. CDR3 sequence (DNA): TGTGCCAGCAGCCCCCACGGGGGACAGGGAAATCAGCCCCAGCATTTT. It encodes CASSPHGGQGNQPQHF.

The chain employs TRBV6-1 and TRBJ1-4; no clear D gene. Germline lookup yields CDR1 MNHNS and CDR2 SASEGT. The CDR3 is made up of 14 amino acids. Trimming took 2 bases from V and 7 from J, leaving 11 bases between them. Here the CDR3 DNA reads TGTGCCAGCAGTGAACGAGGTTCTAGTGAAAAACTGTTTTTT. Encoded protein: CASSERGSSEKLFF.

This chain joins TRBV11-2 and TRBJ2-2; TRBD1 aligns across 11 bases. Germline V CDR1 and CDR2: SGHAT, FQNNGV. The CDR3 has 16 residues. The J segment lost 4 bases and the V segment lost 5 bases, leaving 6 bases of the junction unmatched. DNA of the CDR3: TGTGCCAGCAGCACCGGACAGGGGGCCGGCACCGGGGAGCTGTTTTTT. Residues: CASSTGQGAGTGELFF.

In regard to this clone: A read error may account for a junction end that differs from germline. The chain carries TRBV18 and TRBJ1-1, with 7 bases aligning to TRBD1. This CDR3 comprises 15 residues. The V gene's germline CDR1 is KGHSH and CDR2 LQKENI. The CDR3 is CASSPLQGSNTEAFF. CDR3 bases: TGTGCCAGCTCGCCACTACAGGGGTCGAACACTGAAGCTTTCTTT.

The chain couples TRBV4-3 to TRBJ2-2, with 12 bases that match TRBD2. This CDR3 is built from 16 residues. Germline V gives CDR1 LGHNA, CDR2 YSLEER. The junction had 2 bases not matched to a gene; V was cut back by 5 bases and J by 1 base. CDR3 loop: CASSRLAGENTGELFF. In nucleotides, the CDR3 is TGCGCCAGCAGCAGACTAGCGGGGGAGAACACCGGGGAGCTGTTTTTT.

This sequence joins TRBV6-4 and TRBJ1-5; D gene uncertain. The V gene lost 5 bases and the J gene lost 6 bases, with 14 bases spanning the gap. The CDR3 is 14 amino acids. Germline-derived CDR1 and CDR2 are MRHNA and SNTAGT. As DNA, the CDR3 is TGTGCCAGCAGTCCGGCCCAAGGCGGTCAGCCCCAGCATTTT. Its protein is CASSPAQGGQPQHF.